The 29 T cell receptor beta chains below come from one sample, sequenced in a study of a mutant IDH1 vaccine in newly diagnosed glioma. The data were produced by immunoSEQ multiplex PCR, yet TCRdb's version contains in-frame clones alone and is incomplete. This table holds tens of thousands of clones, roughly 80% found once. Antigens of these TCRs are unknown. Time point specified: week 47, end of study. Topical imiquimod was applied with each vaccine dose, which held 300 ug of mutant IDH1 20-mer peptide. The sequencing here drew on PBMCs, taken from a glioma patient whose treatment included an IDH1 peptide vaccine. All receptors derive from a woman under 40 with glioma. Some clones in this sample may be carry-over from other donors' samples.

This clone was recorded only once. The chain recombines TRBV5-4 with TRBJ1-2; D remains unclear. V was trimmed by 4 bases and J by 6 bases, leaving 10 bases between them. Germline assignment: CDR1 SGHNT and CDR2 YYREEE (reference sequence). There are 12 residues in the CDR3. The CDR3 region has the DNA TGTGCCAGCAGCCCAAACTACGATGGCTACACCTTC. The encoded protein is CASSPNYDGYTF. Filled out from reference TRBV5-4 and TRBJ1-2, the complete variable domain reads ETGVTQSPTHLIKTRGQQVTLRCSSQSGHNTVSWYQQALGQGPQFIFQYYREEENGRGNFPPRFSGLQFPNYSSELNVNALELDDSALYLCASSPNYDGYTFGSGTRLTVV.

The J gene is TRBJ1-4, the V gene TRBV25-1, with D maybe TRBD1 (5 bases). Germline CDR1 MGHDK, CDR2 SYGVNS. CDR3 length: 15 amino acids. V was shortened by 1 base and J by 5 bases, with 11 bases between the two germline ends. CDR3 coding DNA: TGTGCCAGCAGTGAATCCGACAGTGTCAATGAAAAACTGTTTTTT. Its protein is CASSESDSVNEKLFF.

This clone was counted a few times. This chain connects TRBV5-4 to TRBJ1-2; D is uncertain. Trimming pared 5 bases from V and 0 bases from J, leaving 8 bases between. The CDR3 loop spans 13 amino acids. Germline V gene sequence: CDR1 SGHNT, CDR2 YYREEE (reference sequence). The CDR3 sequence: CASRQLSNYGYTF. CDR3 coding DNA: TGTGCCAGCAGACAGCTTTCTAACTATGGCTACACCTTC.

This clone was recorded only once. The rearrangement uses TRBV7-9 and TRBJ1-4; D perhaps matches TRBD1 (5 bases). This CDR3 contains 16 residues. Trimming removed 2 bases from V and 1 base from J, with 11 bases in between. CDR1 and CDR2 from the germline V gene are SEHNR and FQNEAQ (reference sequence). CDR3 in amino acids: CASSLSPGGTNEKLFF. In DNA, the CDR3 is TGTGCCAGCAGCTTATCTCCCGGGGGAACTAATGAAAAACTGTTTTTT.

V is TRBV11-2 and J is TRBJ1-3, with D possibly matching TRBD1 (5 bases). V dropped 0 bases and J dropped 2 bases, with 8 bases sitting between them. Germline CDR1 and CDR2: SGHAT and FQNNGV. The CDR3 runs 15 residues. CDR3 region: CASSLEGGPGNTIYF. CDR3 DNA sequence: TGTGCCAGCAGCTTAGAGGGGGGTCCTGGAAACACCATATATTTT.

The chain uses TRBV28 and TRBJ1-2; a weak D match, TRBD1 (6 bases). V shed 10 bases and J shed 8 bases, with 20 bases lying between them. CDR3 length: 13 amino acids. Germline assignment: CDR1 MDHEN and CDR2 SYDVKM. The CDR3 DNA sequence: TGTGCCACTCTCTTTACAGGGTATAAGGGCTACACCTTC. Its translation is CATLFTGYKGYTF.

The chain links TRBV28 to TRBJ1-5; D possibly corresponds to TRBD1 (6 bases). V shed 7 bases and J shed 7 bases, with 23 bases lying between them. The CDR3 length is 16 residues. The germline V gene has CDR1 MDHEN and CDR2 SYDVKM. The CDR3 region is CASTPPKRRGRQPQHF. Here the CDR3 DNA reads TGTGCCAGCACCCCTCCCAAACGCAGGGGCAGGCAGCCCCAGCATTTT. Full variable domain (outside the CDR3, taken from reference TRBV28 and TRBJ1-5): DVKVTQSSRYLVKRTGEKVFLECVQDMDHENMFWYRQDPGLGLRLIYFSYDVKMKEKGDIPEGYSVSREKKERFSLILESASTNQTSMYLCASTPPKRRGRQPQHFGDGTRLSIL.

This sequence joins TRBV10-3 and TRBJ1-5; the D gene is possibly TRBD1 (5 bases). The germline gives CDR1 ENHRY, CDR2 SYGVKD. V lost 10 bases, J lost 8 bases, and 18 bases lay in between. The CDR3 is 13 amino acids. The CDR3 protein is CATQGSRGEPQHF. The CDR3 DNA is TGTGCCACCCAGGGAAGTCGAGGTGAGCCCCAGCATTTT.

This chain uses TRBV9 with TRBJ1-1; D unclear. CDR3 size: 16 residues. V lost 7 bases and J lost 6, with 25 bases in between. In germline, CDR1 is SGDLS, CDR2 YYNGEE. The CDR3: CASSLGSVGITAEAFF. CDR3 nucleotide sequence: TGTGCCAGCTCCCTCGGGTCCGTCGGCATAACCGCTGAAGCTTTCTTT.

J is TRBJ2-7 and V is TRBV6-6, with 7 bases matching TRBD1. J gave up 7 bases and V 9 bases, and 9 bases lay outside the gene matches. CDR3 length: 12 residues. Germline values: CDR1 MNHNY, CDR2 SVGAGI (reference sequence). CDR3 protein: CASRGQAVEQYF. The CDR3 bases are TGTGCCAGTAGGGGGCAGGCCGTGGAGCAGTACTTC.

The chain links TRBV4-2 to TRBJ2-7; 9 bases agree with TRBD1. Germline CDR1 reads LGHNA; CDR2 reads YNFKEQ. The CDR3 covers 15 residues. The trim removed 1 base at V and 7 bases at J, leaving 8 bases unmatched. CDR3 residues: CASSQAGQGVGEQYF. DNA of the CDR3: TGTGCCAGCAGCCAAGCGGGACAGGGTGTGGGAGAGCAGTACTTC.

This clone was seen just once. The chain joins TRBV29-1 to TRBJ2-3, with D tentatively TRBD1 (6 bases). Germline CDR1 SQVTM, CDR2 ANQGSEA. Trimming took off 7 bases at V and 5 bases at J, with 7 bases between the two ends. The CDR3 length is 10 residues. For the CDR3, the DNA is TGCAGCGGAGGGGGAGATACGCAGTATTTT. Residues: CSGGGDTQYF.

This clone was recorded only once. This chain uses TRBV27 with TRBJ1-2, with TRBD1 identical over 7 bases. The CDR3 consists of 16 residues. J lost 4 bases, V lost 1 base, and 9 bases had no gene match. The germline CDR1 and CDR2 sequences are MNHEY and SMNVEV (reference sequence). The CDR3 loop is CASSLFPSGQIYGYTF. The CDR3 nucleotides are TGTGCCAGCAGTTTATTTCCTTCGGGACAGATCTATGGCTACACCTTC.

This clone is labeled medium-sized (0.01 to 0.1%). This rearrangement joins TRBV29-1 to TRBJ2-4; TRBD2 might be the D (5 bases). Germline V gives CDR1 SQVTM, CDR2 ANQGSEA. This CDR3 is 17 amino acids long. V shed 5 bases and J shed 3 bases, with 23 bases lying between them. CDR3 DNA sequence: TGCAGCGTTCGGGGTCAGCCTAGCAGTCCGGGCAAAAACATTCAGTACTTC. The encoded protein is CSVRGQPSSPGKNIQYF.

This chain joins TRBV27 and TRBJ2-5; D is undetermined. The CDR3 is 11 residues long. With 6 bases removed from V and 5 bases from J, the gap between germline ends came to 7 bases. CDR1 and CDR2 (germline): MNHEY, SMNVEV (reference sequence). CDR3 nucleotide sequence: TGTGCCAGCAGCCAAGGGGAGACCCAGTACTTC. It yields the protein CASSQGETQYF.

This clone was seen a single time. This sequence joins TRBV19 and TRBJ2-3; perhaps D is TRBD1 or TRBD2 (7 bases each). Trimming shortened V by 7 bases and J by 4 bases, and 18 bases separated the two germline ends. The CDR3 has 15 residues. CDR1 is LNHDA, CDR2 SQIVND, per germline (reference sequence). This chain's CDR3 is CASTPTGRDADTQYF. The DNA for the CDR3 is TGTGCCAGTACCCCGACAGGGAGGGACGCAGATACGCAGTATTTT. Full variable domain (rest looked up from reference TRBV19 and TRBJ2-3): DGGITQSPKYLFRKEGQNVTLSCEQNLNHDAMYWYRQDPGQGLRLIYYSQIVNDFQKGDIAEGYSVSREKKESFPLTVTSAQKNPTAFYLCASTPTGRDADTQYFGPGTRLTVL.

The chain combines TRBV19 with TRBJ1-1, with 8 bases aligning to TRBD1. The V segment lost 1 base and the J segment 5 bases; nucleotides outside the gene matches: 9. The CDR3 extends over 16 amino acids. Germline V gene data show CDR1 as LNHDA and CDR2 as SQIVND (reference sequence). The CDR3 DNA sequence: TGTGCCAGTAGTATAGCCCTCCAGGGGGCGCGAACTGAAGCTTTCTTT. Translating it yields CASSIALQGARTEAFF. Supplemented by reference TRBV19 and TRBJ1-1, the full variable domain reads DGGITQSPKYLFRKEGQNVTLSCEQNLNHDAMYWYRQDPGQGLRLIYYSQIVNDFQKGDIAEGYSVSREKKESFPLTVTSAQKNPTAFYLCASSIALQGARTEAFFGQGTRLTVV.

This chain connects TRBV9 to TRBJ2-7, with a possible D match to TRBD2 (6 bases). CDR1 and CDR2 (germline): SGDLS, YYNGEE. Between the trimmed V and J ends, which lost 3 bases and 7 bases, there was a span of 11 bases. The CDR3 has 12 residues. CDR3 sequence reads: CASSDRAGEQYF. The CDR3 DNA reads TGTGCCAGCAGCGACCGGGCGGGAGAGCAGTACTTC.

The CDR3 reads CAWSGAGEQYF. The CDR3 nucleotides are TGTGCCTGGAGTGGCGCTGGCGAGCAGTACTTC. The chain links TRBV30 to TRBJ2-7; the D is unclear. V lost 1 base, J lost 6 bases, and 7 bases lay in between. Germline V gene data show CDR1 as GTSNPN and CDR2 as SVGIG (reference sequence). The CDR3 sequence is 11 residues long. Together with reference TRBV30 and TRBJ2-7, the CDR3 gives the full variable domain: SQTIHQWPATLVQPVGSPLSLECTVEGTSNPNLYWYRQAAGRGLQLLFYSVGIGQISSEVPQNLSASRPQDRQFILSSKKLLLSDSGFYLCAWSGAGEQYFGPGTRLTVT.

The chain joins TRBV9 to TRBJ2-1; D gene ambiguous. Trimming took off 0 bases at V and 6 bases at J, with 13 bases between the two ends. This CDR3 spans 15 amino acids. Germline V gene lookup returns CDR1 SGDLS and CDR2 YYNGEE. The CDR3 bases are TGTGCCAGCAGCGTAGGCAGAATAAAGAGCAATGAGCAGTTCTTC. Its translation is CASSVGRIKSNEQFF.

The rearrangement joins TRBV27 to TRBJ2-7; D is perhaps TRBD1 or TRBD2 (5 bases each). The CDR3 is 13 amino acids. Germline V gene sequence: CDR1 MNHEY, CDR2 SMNVEV (reference sequence). Trimming removed 6 bases from V and 3 bases from J, with 12 bases in between. The CDR3 nucleotides read TGTGCCAGCAGCCCACCGGGGCTCTACGAGCAGTACTTC. Amino acids: CASSPPGLYEQYF.

V and J are TRBV4-2 and TRBJ1-4, with 9 bases matching TRBD1. With V trimmed by 0 bases and J by 7 bases, 6 bases remained unmatched. This CDR3 comprises 16 residues. The germline gives CDR1 LGHNA, CDR2 YNFKEQ. CDR3 region: CASSQDQQGAIEKLFF. CDR3 coding DNA: TGTGCCAGCAGCCAAGATCAACAGGGGGCAATTGAAAAACTGTTTTTT.

The chain is built from TRBV13 and TRBJ2-5, with no clear D. This CDR3 region has 12 residues. V dropped 2 bases and J dropped 5 bases, with 6 bases sitting between them. The germline CDR1 and CDR2 sequences are PRHDT and FYEKMQ (reference sequence). For the CDR3, the DNA is TGTGCCAGCAGCTTAAGTGAGGAGACCCAGTACTTC. Translating gives CASSLSEETQYF.

The chain joins TRBV14 to TRBJ2-1; TRBD2 aligns across 8 bases. The germline V gene encodes CDR1 SGHDN and CDR2 FVKESK. With V trimmed by 4 bases and J by 7 bases, 9 bases remained unmatched. This CDR3 has 15 amino acids. The CDR3 protein is CASSPFAGGGNEQFF. DNA of the CDR3: TGTGCCAGCAGCCCCTTCGCGGGAGGAGGGAATGAGCAGTTCTTC.

This clone came up once. V and J are TRBV29-1 and TRBJ1-3; TRBD1 might be the D (5 bases). This CDR3 has 13 amino acids. The V end lost 4 bases, the J end lost 3 bases, and 10 bases lay between the germline ends. Germline assignment: CDR1 SQVTM and CDR2 ANQGSEA. Here the CDR3 reads CSVVGGGGNTIYF. The CDR3 DNA is TGCAGCGTTGTAGGCGGGGGTGGAAACACCATATATTTT.

The rearrangement links TRBV19 to TRBJ1-1; TRBD1 might be the D (5 bases). Trimming removed 4 bases from V and 4 bases from J, with 16 bases in between. The CDR3 is 15 amino acids. CDR1 is LNHDA and CDR2 is SQIVND in the germline V gene (reference sequence). CDR3 residues: CASSTPSGRRTEAFF. CDR3 sequence (DNA): TGTGCCAGTAGTACCCCCTCGGGACGTCGCACTGAAGCTTTCTTT.

This chain connects TRBV7-3 to TRBJ1-2; D unclear. The CDR3 consists of 14 residues. Per germline, CDR1 SGHTA and CDR2 FQGTGA. The V end lost 3 bases, the J end lost 4 bases, and 12 bases lay between the germline ends. The CDR3 loop reads CASSLDGSGYGYTF. The CDR3 region has the DNA TGTGCCAGCAGCTTGGACGGCTCTGGCTATGGCTACACCTTC.

The chain has TRBV11-3 and TRBJ2-7; 13 positions match TRBD2. In germline, CDR1 is SGHNT, CDR2 YENEEA. This CDR3 region has 14 residues. V shed 10 bases, J shed 0 bases, and the junction held 3 bases outside the gene matches. CDR3: CATGTSGTSYEQYF. CDR3 DNA sequence: TGTGCCACTGGGACTAGCGGGACCTCCTACGAGCAGTACTTC.

The chain uses TRBV19 and TRBJ2-7; 9 positions match TRBD1. This CDR3 spans 15 amino acids. The germline CDR1 and CDR2 sequences are LNHDA and SQIVND (reference sequence). V trimming: 1 base; J trimming: 5 bases; junction bases outside the gene matches: 6. The CDR3 region has the DNA TGTGCCAGTAGTATAGGTGGGACAGGGATCCACGAGCAGTACTTC. Its translation is CASSIGGTGIHEQYF. The entire variable domain, with the rest obtained from reference TRBV19 and TRBJ2-7, is as follows: DGGITQSPKYLFRKEGQNVTLSCEQNLNHDAMYWYRQDPGQGLRLIYYSQIVNDFQKGDIAEGYSVSREKKESFPLTVTSAQKNPTAFYLCASSIGGTGIHEQYFGPGTRLTVT.